Below, 26 T cell receptor beta chains from the same sample are listed, as sequenced in a study of blood T cells in healthy people across ages. Sample-barcoded 5' priming and a J-beta primer mix drove a second PCR of roughly 6 to 12 cycles. A single record per CDR3 protein comes from TCRdb applying MiXCR to the 5' RACE reads. The sample has about 770,000 distinct CDR3 sequences, more than 40% seen once. The sequencing input was blood. These receptor sequences come from a man in his fifties or sixties in good health.

This clonotype has a handful of counts. The chain is built from TRBV2 and TRBJ1-2; D not resolved. The CDR3 runs to 13 residues. CDR1 and CDR2 from the germline V gene are SNHLY and FYNNEI. Trimming took off 10 bases at V and 6 bases at J, with 18 bases between the two ends. DNA for the CDR3: TGTGCCACCAAGGGCAGAACTTTCAATGGCTACACCTTC. It specifies CATKGRTFNGYTF. The complete variable domain, with remaining parts taken from reference TRBV2 and TRBJ1-2, reads EPEVTQTPSHQVTQMGQEVILRCVPISNHLYFYWYRQILGQKVEFLVSFYNNEISEKSEIFDDQFSVERPDGSNFTLKIRSTKLEDSAMYFCATKGRTFNGYTFGSGTRLTVV.

This clonotype was seen a few times. The chain has TRBV9 and TRBJ2-7; 10 bases match TRBD1. This CDR3 is built from 16 residues. With 0 bases clipped from V and 4 bases from J, the junction kept 7 bases outside the gene matches. Germline CDR1 is SGDLS and CDR2 is YYNGEE. CDR3 sequence (DNA): TGTGCCAGCAGCGTAGATCCGGGACAGGGGAGATACGAGCAGTACTTC. It specifies CASSVDPGQGRYEQYF.

This clonotype was picked up a small number of times. The chain is built from TRBV10-3 and TRBJ2-5; 8 bases fit TRBD2. V dropped 6 bases and J dropped 2; count of bases not matched to a gene: 5. Germline-derived CDR1 and CDR2 are ENHRY and SYGVKD. CDR3 length: 14 residues. This CDR3 reads CAISGGAGQETQYF. In DNA, the CDR3 is TGTGCCATCAGCGGGGGGGCTGGACAAGAGACCCAGTACTTC.

This clonotype was seen a few times. This chain uses TRBV5-1 with TRBJ2-5; TRBD2 matches at 10 bases. Germline loops: CDR1 SGHRS, CDR2 YFSETQ. Trimming at V came to 4 bases and at J to 2 bases, leaving 5 bases not matched to a gene. This CDR3 comprises 15 residues. The CDR3 region is CASSPGLASQETQYF. The CDR3 DNA reads TGCGCCAGCAGCCCGGGACTAGCGAGTCAAGAGACCCAGTACTTC. Complete variable domain (other parts from reference TRBV5-1 and TRBJ2-5): KAGVTQTPRYLIKTRGQQVTLSCSPISGHRSVSWYQQTPGQGLQFLFEYFSETQRNKGNFPGRFSGRQFSNSRSEMNVSTLELGDSALYLCASSPGLASQETQYFGPGTRLLVL.

The rearrangement uses TRBV6-2 or TRBV6-3 and TRBJ2-7; unclear D gene. The CDR3 is 17 residues long. V lost 2 bases and J 3 bases, leaving 20 bases between the germline ends. Germline V gene sequence: CDR1 MNHEY, CDR2 SVGEGT. The CDR3 DNA reads as TGTGCCAGCAGTTACGCGTTTAGGTGGGAACCTCTCTACGAGCAGTACTTC. Translation gives CASSYAFRWEPLYEQYF.

The chain recombines TRBV16 with TRBJ1-2; D not certain. From germline, CDR1 is KGHSY and CDR2 FQNENV. This CDR3 has 15 amino acids. V was shortened by 0 bases and J by 6 bases, with 14 bases between the two germline ends. The CDR3 nucleotides read TGTGCCAGCAGCCAATCGTCGGTCGACAAAAATGGCTACACCTTC. It codes for CASSQSSVDKNGYTF.

The chain employs TRBV5-1 and TRBJ2-3; D remains ambiguous. Trimming took off 0 bases at V and 6 bases at J, with 14 bases between the two ends. The length of the CDR3 is 15 residues. The germline CDR1 and CDR2 sequences are SGHRS and YFSETQ. Here the CDR3 reads CASSLAGSGRDTQYF. In DNA form, the CDR3 reads TGCGCCAGCAGCTTGGCCGGTTCAGGCAGGGATACGCAGTATTTT.

The V call is TRBV28, the J call TRBJ2-5; a possible D gene is TRBD2 (6 bases). The closer fit of TRBJ2-7 to the DNA end suggests the J call may be wrong. Germline lookup yields CDR1 MDHEN and CDR2 SYDVKM. This CDR3 region has 13 residues. CDR3 DNA: TGTGCCAGCAGTGGGGACTTACCATACGAGCAGTACTTC. It translates to CASSGDLPYEQYF.

The gene calls are TRBV18 and TRBJ2-1, with D possibly being TRBD2 (5 bases). Germline-derived CDR1 and CDR2 are KGHSH and LQKENI. V gave up 4 bases and J gave up 8 bases, with 9 bases separating them. The CDR3 is 12 amino acids. In nucleotides, the CDR3 is TGTGCCAGCTCACGGTCCGGGGATGAGCAGTTCTTC. Its translation is CASSRSGDEQFF.

The V gene is TRBV7-9, the J gene TRBJ2-7; D is perhaps TRBD2 (6 bases). V was cut by 6 bases and J by 0 bases, with 12 bases left in between. The CDR3 contains 14 residues. Germline V gives CDR1 SEHNR, CDR2 FQNEAQ (reference sequence). This chain's CDR3 is CASRAGQSSYEQYF. The CDR3 bases are TGTGCCAGCAGAGCGGGCCAAAGCTCCTACGAGCAGTACTTC.

This chain connects TRBV2 to TRBJ2-1, with a tentative D call TRBD2 (6 bases). Germline CDR1 and CDR2: SNHLY and FYNNEI. The CDR3 sequence is 15 residues long. The ends were cut back, 7 bases at V and 0 bases at J, with 13 bases in the middle. CDR3 DNA: TGTGCCAGCAAGGAGGGTGCAAGCTCCTACAATGAGCAGTTCTTC. Its translation is CASKEGASSYNEQFF.

This chain uses TRBV21-1 with TRBJ1-5; TRBD1 is the table's D call and was not checked against the DNA. TRBV21-1 is designated a pseudogene. This CDR3 contains 15 residues. The CDR3 loop is CASSPRDRENQPQHF. The CDR3, as DNA: TGTGCCAGCAGCCCCCGGGACAGGGAAAATCAGCCCCAGCATTTT.

This chain connects TRBV6-2 or TRBV6-3 to TRBJ2-5, with 8 bases identical to TRBD2. V lost 6 bases, J lost 5 bases, and 17 bases stayed unmatched. Germline-derived CDR1 and CDR2 are MNHEY and SVGEGT. This CDR3 spans 17 amino acids. CDR3 in DNA: TGTGCCAGCAGGCGAAATTTAGCGGGGTCAGATTTGGAGACCCAGTACTTC. Residues: CASRRNLAGSDLETQYF.

V and J are TRBV4-1 and TRBJ2-1; D not certain. There are 16 residues in the CDR3. Deletions cut 0 bases from V and 6 bases from J, with 15 bases between. The V gene's germline CDR1 is MGHRA and CDR2 YSYEKL. CDR3 nucleotides: TGCGCCAGCAGCCAAGAATACGTTGGAGTTCGCAATGAGCAGTTCTTC. Encoded protein: CASSQEYVGVRNEQFF.

This sequence joins TRBV4-3 and TRBJ1-6, with unresolved D. This CDR3 has 17 residues. Trimming pared 0 bases from V and 7 bases from J, leaving 16 bases between. The germline V gene has CDR1 LGHNA and CDR2 YSLEER. CDR3 in DNA: TGCGCCAGCAGCCAAGACTGTCTCCCGGTGGCAAATTCACCCCTCCACTTT. Its protein product is CASSQDCLPVANSPLHF.

This clonotype is a singleton in its sample. The rearrangement links TRBV7-2 to TRBJ1-2; D is unresolved. Trimming removed 0 bases at V and 2 bases at J, with 7 bases between. From germline, CDR1 is SGHTA and CDR2 FQGNSA. The CDR3 loop spans 14 amino acids. CDR3 sequence: CASSLAQKNYGYTF. The CDR3 DNA is TGTGCCAGCAGCTTAGCTCAGAAGAACTATGGCTACACCTTC.

This clonotype showed up many times. The rearrangement joins TRBV20-1 to TRBJ2-3; D might be TRBD1 (6 bases). Trimming cost V 4 bases and J 5 bases, with 7 bases left between them. This CDR3 is built from 11 residues. CDR1 and CDR2 from the germline V gene are DFQATT and SNEGSKA (reference sequence). The CDR3 coding sequence is TGCAGTGCTAACAGGGTAGATACGCAGTATTTT. This translates into CSANRVDTQYF.

Comments on this clonotype: One end of the junction fails to match germline, which may point to a read error. This sequence joins TRBV7-6 and TRBJ2-7, with 7 bases fitting TRBD2. The CDR3 is made up of 14 amino acids. The germline V gene encodes CDR1 SGHVS and CDR2 FNYEAQ. CDR3 sequence: CASSLGGEGYGQYF. The CDR3 DNA reads TGTGCCAGCAGCTTAGGGGGGGAGGGCTACGGGCAGTACTTC.

The chain links TRBV4-3 to TRBJ2-7, with 9 bases fitting TRBD1. V was pared by 1 base and J by 3 bases, with 7 bases of the junction left unmatched. CDR1 is LGHNA, CDR2 YSLEER, per germline. The CDR3 totals 16 residues. The CDR3 DNA sequence: TGCGCCAGCAGCCAAGCCCATAGGGACAGGGTCTACGAGCAGTACTTC. It is translated as CASSQAHRDRVYEQYF.

This clonotype was seen only once. This rearrangement joins TRBV7-2 to TRBJ2-5; D is unresolved. The CDR3 runs to 12 residues. V was pared by 4 bases and J by 5 bases, with 8 bases between. CDR1 and CDR2 (germline): SGHTA, FQGNSA. This CDR3 is CASSWVLETQYF. The CDR3 nucleotides read TGTGCCAGCAGCTGGGTCCTGGAGACCCAGTACTTC.

Only a few counts were recorded for this clonotype. This rearrangement joins TRBV12-3 or TRBV12-4 to TRBJ2-1; 7 bases align to TRBD1. V lost 5 bases to trimming and J lost 10 bases; unmatched junction nucleotides: 8. The CDR3 loop spans 13 amino acids. CDR3 sequence reads: CASSTHRGTEQFF. Written as DNA, the CDR3 is TGTGCCAGCAGTACGCACAGGGGCACCGAGCAGTTCTTC.

This chain's CDR3 is CATSLPTEQETQYF. The CDR3, as DNA: TGTGCCACCAGCCTTCCTACAGAACAAGAGACCCAGTACTTC. The chain couples TRBV24-1 to TRBJ2-5; D is ambiguous. The CDR3 has 14 amino acids. V lost 7 bases to trimming and J lost 2 bases, with 13 bases between them. CDR1 and CDR2 (germline): KGHDR, SFDVKD.

This clonotype was detected only a few times. This chain uses TRBV20-1 with TRBJ1-5; 7 bases are a match to TRBD1. The junction had 10 bases not matched to a gene; V was cut back by 4 bases and J by 7 bases. The CDR3 extends over 14 amino acids. Germline V CDR1 and CDR2: DFQATT, SNEGSKA (reference sequence). The CDR3 sequence is CSAKPGTDKQPQHF. The CDR3 bases are TGCAGTGCTAAACCCGGGACAGACAAACAGCCCCAGCATTTT.

In this sample, this clonotype turned up a few times. J is TRBJ2-7 and V is TRBV5-1; no clear D gene. Germline lookup yields CDR1 SGHRS and CDR2 YFSETQ. The CDR3 consists of 14 residues. V lost 4 bases, J lost 2 bases, and 13 bases lay in between. CDR3 loop: CASSLTYMTYEQYF. CDR3 nucleotides: TGCGCCAGCAGCCTTACTTACATGACCTACGAGCAGTACTTC.

With respect to this clonotype: Possible read error: a much larger clone is one base away. The chain combines TRBV4-3 with TRBJ1-1, with no clear D. From germline, CDR1 is LGHNA and CDR2 YSLEER. CDR3 size: 14 residues. As DNA, the CDR3 is TGCGCCGGCAGCCAGACCTCACTCAAGACTGAAGCTTTCTTT. Translation gives CAGSQTSLKTEAFF.

This clonotype occurred once. This chain joins TRBV3-1 and TRBJ2-7; 7 bases align to TRBD1. J was trimmed by 3 bases and V by 3 bases; bases with no gene match: 5. CDR1 is LGHDT, CDR2 YNNKEL, per germline (reference sequence). The CDR3 loop spans 14 amino acids. The CDR3 DNA is TGTGCCAGCAGCCACCGGGGACAGTACTACGAGCAGTACTTC. Amino acids: CASSHRGQYYEQYF.